Listed below are T cell receptor beta chains from one sample, sequenced in a study of response to subunit inactivated influenza vaccine. MiXCR was run by TCRdb on the RT-PCR reads, yielding one entry per CDR3 protein. The sample holds under 950,000 distinct CDR3 sequences, approximately 22% seen once. This specimen was PBMCs from blood, taken roughly 5 days after vaccination. These receptors all stem from a man in his fifties or sixties who received an inactivated influenza vaccine. Both conserved end residues are part of each CDR3. D genes are given only for firm matches. A clone size is listed for some rows: how often the clone was seen (once, few, many), or a class if it is expanded.

>TRBD1|TRBJ2-3|TRBV7-2|few
TGTGCCAGCAGCTATCAGGGGGCGGGAGATACGCAGTATTTT
CASSYQGAGDTQYF
>-|TRBJ1-2|TRBV4-3|few
TGCGCCAGCAGCTTCAAGAGGGAGCAGAACTATGGCTACACCTTC
CASSFKREQNYGYTF
>-|TRBJ2-2|TRBV12-3/TRBV12-4|-
TGTGCCAGCAGTTGGGGACGAGCGAACACCGGGGAGCTGTTTTTT
CASSWGRANTGELFF
>-|TRBJ2-1|TRBV29-1|few
TGCAGCGTCGAAAAGGACCTCTACAATGAGCAGTTCTTC
CSVEKDLYNEQFF
>TRBD1|TRBJ2-5|TRBV6-2/TRBV6-3|-
TGTGCCAGCAGCACCTATTACAGGGGAAGAGGTATCCATGAGACCCAGTACTTC
CASSTYYRGRGIHETQYF
>-|TRBJ2-3|TRBV7-3|-
TGTGCCAGCAGTCCCGGGACCTCCTGGTCAGATACGCAGTATTTT
CASSPGTSWSDTQYF
>-|TRBJ2-1|TRBV10-3|-
-
CAIIWEWGNEQFF
>-|TRBJ2-1|TRBV7-9|-
TGTGCCAGCAGCTTAGCAGGTAACGGTGAGCAGTTCTTC
CASSLAGNGEQFF
>-|TRBJ2-1|TRBV11-2|many
TGTGCCAGCAGCTTAGGCGGTGTAGAGCAGTTCTTC
CASSLGGVEQFF
>TRBD2|TRBJ2-1|TRBV12-3/TRBV12-4|-
TGTGCCAGCAGTTCATTGACTAGCGGGGTTTCCTACAATAAGCAGTTCTTC
CASSSLTSGVSYNKQFF
>-|TRBJ2-5|TRBV15|few
TGTGCCACCAGCAAGGGCAGGGCCCAACAGACCCAGTACTTC
CATSKGRAQQTQYF
>-|TRBJ1-4|TRBV20-1|-
TGCAGTGCTAGAGGGCTCCCTTACCCCGAAAAACTGTTTTTT
CSARGLPYPEKLFF
>TRBD1|TRBJ2-1|TRBV7-9|few
TGTGCCAGCAGCTATTCTTCAGGGGGCGGGAAGGGTGAGCAGTTCTTC
CASSYSSGGGKGEQFF
>TRBD1|TRBJ1-2|TRBV28|many
TGTGCCAGCAGTTCCCGCCGGGACAGGCCATATGGCTACACCTTC
CASSSRRDRPYGYTF
>-|TRBJ2-1|TRBV7-9|few
TGTGCCAGCAGCTCGAACAGGGTTAATGAGCAGTTCTTC
CASSSNRVNEQFF
>-|TRBJ1-5|TRBV6-2/TRBV6-3|-
TGTGCCAGCAGTTACTCTAGGGCTCAGCCCCAGCATTTT
CASSYSRAQPQHF
>-|TRBJ1-6|TRBV5-5|-
TGTGCCAGCAGCTTGGGGGGATCGGTTAATTCACCCCTCCACTTT
CASSLGGSVNSPLHF
>-|TRBJ2-1|TRBV25-1|-
TGTGCCAGCAGCGCACTCAGAACGAGCTCCTACAATGAGCAGTTCTTC
CASSALRTSSYNEQFF
>-|TRBJ1-3|TRBV7-9|-
TGTGCCAGCAGCTTAGACACAGTTGGAAACACCATATATTTT
CASSLDTVGNTIYF
>-|TRBJ2-4|TRBV6-2/TRBV6-3|-
TGTGCCAGCAGTAGACCGGGTCTAGCCAAAAACATTCAGTACTTC
CASSRPGLAKNIQYF
>-|TRBJ1-1|TRBV18|-
TGTGCCAGCTCTCCATACCGGGACTCAACTTTTTTGGCTTTCTTT
CASSPYRDSTFLAFF
>-|TRBJ1-5|TRBV20-1|many
TGCAGTGCTGGCCGGGACGTCAATCAGCCCCAGCATTTT
CSAGRDVNQPQHF
>TRBD2|TRBJ2-7|TRBV10-3|few
TGTGCCATCAGCGGGGGGAGCTCCTACGAGCAGTACTTC
CAISGGSSYEQYF
>TRBD1|TRBJ1-5|TRBV20-1|-
TGCAGTGCCCCGTCGGGGACAGGGCTAAATCAGCCCCAGCATTTT
CSAPSGTGLNQPQHF
>TRBD2|TRBJ2-1|TRBV5-1|few
TGCGCCAGCAGCTTGGTTGTTGGGGGACTAGCGGGAGGTAGTGAGCAGTTCTTC
CASSLVVGGLAGGSEQFF
>TRBD1|TRBJ2-4|TRBV20-1|-
TGCAGTGCTAGAGAGAGGACAGGACTAGCCAAAAACATTCAGTACTTC
CSARERTGLAKNIQYF